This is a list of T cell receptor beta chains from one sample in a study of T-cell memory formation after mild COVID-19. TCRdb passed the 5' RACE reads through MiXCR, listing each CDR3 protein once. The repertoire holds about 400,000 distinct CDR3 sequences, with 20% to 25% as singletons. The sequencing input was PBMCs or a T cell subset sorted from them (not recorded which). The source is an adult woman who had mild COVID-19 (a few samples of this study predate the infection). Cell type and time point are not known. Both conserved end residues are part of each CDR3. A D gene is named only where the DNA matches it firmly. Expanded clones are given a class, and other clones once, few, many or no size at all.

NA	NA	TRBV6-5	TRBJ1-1	TGTGCCAGCAGTGGCGGGGGGCTCACTGAAGCTTTCTTT	CASSGGGLTEAFF
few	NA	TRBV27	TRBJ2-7	TGTGCCAGCAGTGGTTGGACACCGGTGTCCTACGAGCAGTACTTC	CASSGWTPVSYEQYF
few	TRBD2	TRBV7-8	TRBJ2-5	TGTGCCAGCAGCTTACTCACCGGGACTAGCTATGAGACCCAGTACTTC	CASSLLTGTSYETQYF
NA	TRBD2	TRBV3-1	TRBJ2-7	TGTGCCAGCAGAGACAACGAAGCGGGACTCCGGGGCGAGCAGTACTTC	CASRDNEAGLRGEQYF
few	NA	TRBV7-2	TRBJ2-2	TGTGCCAGCAGCTCTGCTAGGTTCGGTTACACCGGGGAGCTGTTTTTT	CASSSARFGYTGELFF
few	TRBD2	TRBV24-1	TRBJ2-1	TGTGCCACCAGTGATCTAACTAGCGGGGGGTGGAATGAGCAGTTCTTC	CATSDLTSGGWNEQFF
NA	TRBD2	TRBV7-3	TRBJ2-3	TGTGCCAGCAGCTTAACCCCAGGACTAGCGGGAGGGTGGAATACGCAGTATTTT	CASSLTPGLAGGWNTQYF
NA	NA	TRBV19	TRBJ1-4	TGTGCCAGTAGTACCCCTGCAACTAATGAAAAACTGTTTTTT	CASSTPATNEKLFF
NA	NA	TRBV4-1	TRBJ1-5	TGCGCCAGCAGCCTGGCGCAGAACGTTCAGCCCCAGCATTTT	CASSLAQNVQPQHF
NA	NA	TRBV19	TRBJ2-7	TGTGCCAGTAGTACTTTAGCGGATTACGAGCAGTACTTC	CASSTLADYEQYF
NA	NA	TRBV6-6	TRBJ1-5	TGTGCCAGCAGGGACAACCCGGACGGCAATCAGCCCCAGCATTTT	CASRDNPDGNQPQHF
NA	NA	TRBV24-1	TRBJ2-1	TGTGCCACCAGTCCCCAGGACACCCACAATGAGCAGTTCTTC	CATSPQDTHNEQFF
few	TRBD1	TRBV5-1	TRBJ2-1	TGCGCCAGCAGCCTGACAGGGGACACCTACAATGAGCAGTTCTTC	CASSLTGDTYNEQFF
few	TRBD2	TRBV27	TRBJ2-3	TGTGCCAGCAGTTCTGGGCGGGGGGCAGATACGCAGTATTTT	CASSSGRGADTQYF
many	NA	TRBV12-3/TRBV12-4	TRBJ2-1	TGTGCCAGCAGTTTAGCTGAAAGTCGTGGGCAGTTCTTC	CASSLAESRGQFF
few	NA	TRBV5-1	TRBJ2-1	TGCGCCAGCAGCTTGGTAGCTTCAAACAATGAGCAGTTCTTC	CASSLVASNNEQFF
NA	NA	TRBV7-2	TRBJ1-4	TGTGCCAGCAGCCCCCCAAGGGGAGGCGCTCCTGTTTATGAAAAACTGTTTTTT	CASSPPRGGAPVYEKLFF
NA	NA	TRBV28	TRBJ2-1	TGTGCCAGCAGAACCCTTGGAGGAGTTTACAATGAGCAGTTCTTC	CASRTLGGVYNEQFF
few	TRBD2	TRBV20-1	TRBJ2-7	TGCAGTGCTAGGGGCGGTAGCGGGAATCCCTACGAGCAGTACTTC	CSARGGSGNPYEQYF
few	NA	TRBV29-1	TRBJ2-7	TGCAGCGCCGAAGGTGAAACCTACGAGCAGTACTTC	CSAEGETYEQYF
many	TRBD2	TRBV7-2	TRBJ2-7	TGTGCCAGCAGCGTCGGGGGGGCAACTACCGAGCAGTACTTC	CASSVGGATTEQYF
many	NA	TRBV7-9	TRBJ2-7	TGTGCCAGCAGCCCAGGGTCAGGATCCTACGAGCAGTACTTC	CASSPGSGSYEQYF